Each of the 22 T cell receptor beta chains below was sequenced from the same sample in a study of T cell clonality in common variable immunodeficiency. Measured with immunoSEQ multiplex PCR; TCRdb has only the in-frame clones, and not every one. The sample is made up of 45,000 to 55,000 clones, none counted only once. Sequenced material: peripheral blood mononuclear cells. These TCRs come from a person aged 18 to 69 in good health.

This clone came up many times. The CDR3 end lies 3 residues beyond the end of the read and is filled in from the germline J gene. V gene TRBV3-1 (or the pseudogene TRBV3-2) combines with J gene TRBJ2-7; tentatively, D is TRBD1 (6 bases). The germline V gene encodes CDR1 LGHDT and CDR2 YNNKEL (reference sequence). V lost 1 base, J lost 1 base, and 14 bases lay in between. This CDR3 contains 16 residues. The part of the CDR3 DNA that was read is TGTGCCAGCAGCCAAGTCAGGGGCCGCCAATCCTACGAG. Its translation: CASSQVRGRQSYE. The full CDR3 protein reads CASSQVRGRQSYEQYF.

This clone was seen only a few times. The missing CDR3 end, 3 residues past where the read stops, is filled in from the germline J gene. The chain recombines TRBV10-2 with TRBJ2-7; 8 nucleotides agree with TRBD1. CDR1 and CDR2 from the germline V gene are WSHSY and SAAADI. Losses at the gene ends were 4 bases for V and 1 base for J; bases not matched to a gene: 3. CDR3 length: 14 amino acids. The CDR3 sequence is CASSAGTGSYEQYF. The CDR3 DNA, read in part, is TGCGCCAGCAGTGCCGGGACAGGTTCCTACGAG.

This clone was counted many times. The read finishes 3 residues shy of the CDR3 end, and the germline J gene is used to complete it. The chain is built from TRBV2 and TRBJ2-7; 12 bases match TRBD2. CDR1 is SNHLY and CDR2 is FYNNEI in the germline V gene. Trimming took 6 bases from V and 1 from J; bases not matched to a gene: 7. This CDR3 spans 16 amino acids. The CDR3 reads CASSGWTSGISYEQYF. CDR3 bases read: TGTGCCAGCAGCGGATGGACTAGCGGGATATCCTACGAG.

The sample holds many counts of this clone. Read data end 3 residues before the CDR3 end; the end is taken from the germline J gene. The J gene is TRBJ2-1, the V gene TRBV5-6; TRBD1 aligns across 12 bases. The junction had 2 bases not matched to a gene; V was cut back by 4 bases and J by 6 bases. In germline, CDR1 is SGHDT, CDR2 YYEEEE. This CDR3 has 14 amino acids. The CDR3 DNA, read in part, is TGTGCCAGCAGCGGGACAGGGGGCCTCAATGAG. Its protein product is CASSGTGGLNE. The complete CDR3 protein is CASSGTGGLNEQFF.

Ten or more counts support this clone. The missing CDR3 end, 3 residues past where the read stops, is filled in from the germline J gene. This chain uses TRBV19 with TRBJ1-1; tentatively, D is TRBD1 (6 bases). The germline CDR1 and CDR2 sequences are LNHDA and SQIVND (reference sequence). The CDR3 spans 14 residues. Trimming took off 1 base at V and 1 base at J, with 7 bases between the two ends. The sequenced CDR3 bases are TGTGCCAGTAGTATAGGGACAGCGAACACTGAA. This sequence encodes CASSIGTANTE. The whole CDR3 protein reads CASSIGTANTEAFF.

This clone was seen repeatedly, ten times or more. The read falls 3 residues short of the CDR3 end, and the missing part is taken from the germline J gene. V and J are TRBV20-1 and TRBJ2-1, with 12 bases matching TRBD2. CDR3 length: 15 amino acids. Germline V CDR1 and CDR2: DFQATT, SNEGSKA (reference sequence). Trimming took 2 bases from V and 9 from J; bases not matched to a gene: 8. CDR3 DNA (partial): TGCAGTGCTAGAAACCCTAGCGGGAGGGGCACTGAG. This encodes CSARNPSGRGTE. The whole CDR3 reads CSARNPSGRGTEQFF.

The sample holds many counts of this clone. At one boundary the junction diverges from the germline segment, which might be a read error. Read coverage stops 3 residues before the CDR3 terminus; the germline J gene supplies the remainder. V and J are TRBV4-2 and TRBJ1-5; possibly TRBD1 for D (6 bases). The CDR3 runs 13 residues. The germline CDR1 and CDR2 sequences are LGHNA and YNFKEQ. CDR3 loop: CASSKDRNQPQHF. The sequenced CDR3 bases are TGTGCCAGCAGCAAAGACAGGAACCAGCCC.

There are many counts of this clone. The read is 3 residues too short to cover the CDR3 end, so that end is filled in from the germline J gene. V gene TRBV19 combines with J gene TRBJ2-7; unclear D gene. From germline, CDR1 is LNHDA and CDR2 SQIVND (reference sequence). This CDR3 has 14 residues. Trimming removed 1 base at V and 4 bases at J, with 11 bases between. CDR3: CASSIVGTSYEQYF. Incomplete CDR3 DNA: TGTGCCAGTAGTATAGTGGGCACCTCGTACGAG. The complete variable domain, with remaining parts taken from reference TRBV19 and TRBJ2-7, reads DGGITQSPKYLFRKEGQNVTLSCEQNLNHDAMYWYRQDPGQGLRLIYYSQIVNDFQKGDIAEGYSVSREKKESFPLTVTSAQKNPTAFYLCASSIVGTSYEQYFGPGTRLTVT.

This clone was observed many times. The covered CDR3 bases are TGTGCCAGCAGCTTTAGCGGTGACAATGAG. Amino acids: CASSFSGDNE. The entire CDR3 sequence reads CASSFSGDNEQFF. This chain joins TRBV7-9 and TRBJ2-1, with D possibly TRBD2 on 6 matching bases. The read halts 3 residues ahead of the CDR3 end, with the missing end drawn from the germline J gene. The germline V and J ends were trimmed by 3 bases and 5 bases, with 8 bases remaining between them. Germline V gene sequence: CDR1 SEHNR, CDR2 FQNEAQ (reference sequence). This CDR3 is 13 amino acids long.

This clone was detected only a few times. The sequence runs out 3 residues before the end of the CDR3; the remainder is reconstructed from the germline J gene. The chain recombines TRBV19 with TRBJ1-5; TRBD1 aligns across 7 bases. The V gene's germline CDR1 is LNHDA and CDR2 SQIVND (reference sequence). The V gene end was trimmed by 8 bases and the J gene end by 3 bases; junction bases not matched to a gene: 10. This CDR3 is built from 15 residues. The covered CDR3 bases are TGTGCCAGTTCTCCCGACAGGGACCTCAATCAGCCC. Translated, it gives CASSPDRDLNQP. The whole CDR3 protein reads CASSPDRDLNQPQHF. Variable domain in full (rest from reference TRBV19 and TRBJ1-5): DGGITQSPKYLFRKEGQNVTLSCEQNLNHDAMYWYRQDPGQGLRLIYYSQIVNDFQKGDIAEGYSVSREKKESFPLTVTSAQKNPTAFYLCASSPDRDLNQPQHFGDGTRLSIL.

This clone was counted ten times or more. The sequence runs out 3 residues before the end of the CDR3; the remainder is reconstructed from the germline J gene. The chain uses TRBV11-3 and TRBJ2-2; no firm D call. The CDR3 runs 13 residues. With 1 base removed from V and 6 bases from J, the gap between germline ends came to 6 bases. Per the germline V gene, CDR1 is SGHNT and CDR2 is YENEEA. The CDR3 loop reads CASSLGGAGELFF. CDR3 bases read: TGTGCCAGCAGCTTAGGCGGTGCCGGGGAG.

Ten or more counts support this clone. The sequenced fragment ends 3 residues before the CDR3 boundary, so the rest is inferred from the germline J gene. The chain has TRBV6-4 and TRBJ1-1; TRBD1 matches 7 bases. The V gene's germline CDR1 is MRHNA and CDR2 SNTAGT. This CDR3 region has 15 residues. V trimming: 4 bases; J trimming: 5 bases; junction bases outside the gene matches: 10. The CDR3 sequence: CASSADANRGTEAFF. The DNA read from the CDR3 is TGTGCCAGCAGTGCCGACGCCAACAGGGGTACTGAA.

This clone was picked up many times. The CDR3 end is not reached by the read, which stops 3 residues before it; the germline J gene fills it in. The chain combines TRBV24-1 with TRBJ2-3; possible D gene TRBD2, 5 bases. The germline V and J ends were trimmed by 10 bases and 0 bases, with 7 bases remaining between them. This CDR3 is 12 amino acids long. Germline V gives CDR1 KGHDR, CDR2 SFDVKD. This CDR3 is CATRASTDTQYF. CDR3 bases read: TGTGCCACGAGGGCTAGCACAGATACG.

This clone was counted at least ten times. Read data end 3 residues before the CDR3 end; the end is taken from the germline J gene. This sequence joins TRBV28 and TRBJ2-7; TRBD2 agrees at 7 bases. Trimming took 5 bases from V and 0 from J; bases not matched to a gene: 4. The CDR3 spans 14 residues. CDR1 and CDR2 (germline): MDHEN, SYDVKM. The DNA read from the CDR3 is TGTGCCAGCAGTGACTTAGCGGGCTCCTACGAG. Residues: CASSDLAGSYE. The CDR3, in full, reads CASSDLAGSYEQYF.

In its sample, this clone was seen many times. The missing CDR3 end, 3 residues past where the read stops, is filled in from the germline J gene. The chain carries TRBV19 and TRBJ2-1; 7 nucleotides match TRBD1. This CDR3 is built from 17 residues. Germline V CDR1 and CDR2: LNHDA, SQIVND (reference sequence). V was clipped by 0 bases and J by 4 bases; unmatched bases: 9. CDR3 residues: CASSIDRAGGKYNEQFF. The CDR3 DNA, read in part, is TGTGCCAGTAGTATAGATCGGGCAGGGGGAAAGTACAATGAG.

Many counts were recorded for this clone. Read coverage stops 3 residues before the CDR3 terminus; the germline J gene supplies the remainder. The genes are TRBV29-1 and TRBJ2-1; the D gene is possibly TRBD2 (7 bases). The CDR3 is 12 residues long. Germline CDR1 is SQVTM and CDR2 is ANQGSEA. V lost 1 base and J 9 bases, leaving 10 bases between the germline ends. The part of the CDR3 DNA that was read is TGCAGCGTTGAAGGAGGGGGGGGTGAG. This sequence encodes CSVEGGGGE. The CDR3 in its entirety is CSVEGGGGEQFF.

In its sample, this clone was seen many times. The sequenced fragment ends 3 residues before the CDR3 boundary, so the rest is inferred from the germline J gene. The chain carries TRBV10-3 and TRBJ1-4, with 9 bases identical to TRBD1. This CDR3 comprises 15 residues. Per germline, CDR1 ENHRY and CDR2 SYGVKD. CDR3 in amino acids: CAISEQDRGVDKLFF. The CDR3 DNA, read in part, is TGTGCCATCAGTGAGCAAGACAGGGGGGTCGACAAA.

This clone was seen repeatedly, ten times or more. The DNA ends 3 residues before the CDR3 does, and the rest of the CDR3 is filled in from the germline J gene. V usage is TRBV20-1 and J usage is TRBJ1-3, with a possible D match to TRBD1 (5 bases). The V gene's germline CDR1 is DFQATT and CDR2 SNEGSKA (reference sequence). Trimming took 3 bases from V and 3 from J, leaving 12 bases between them. This CDR3 contains 14 residues. CDR3 DNA (partial): TGCAGTGCTAGGGGGCCTCTCGGTGGAAACACC. Its protein is CSARGPLGGNT. The CDR3 as a whole reads CSARGPLGGNTIYF.

At least ten counts were recorded for this clone. The missing CDR3 end, 3 residues past where the read stops, is filled in from the germline J gene. V and J are TRBV19 and TRBJ1-1, with D possibly matching TRBD1 (6 bases). Trimming pared 5 bases from V and 0 bases from J, leaving 13 bases between. CDR3 size: 15 residues. CDR1 LNHDA and CDR2 SQIVND come from the germline V gene (reference sequence). CDR3 protein: CASSVATGLNTEAFF. The part of the CDR3 DNA that was read is TGTGCCAGTAGTGTCGCAACAGGGTTGAACACTGAA.

This clone was recorded many times. The read ends 3 residues before the CDR3 terminus; that terminus is restored from the germline J gene. The rearrangement joins TRBV6-2 or TRBV6-3 to TRBJ1-1; the D is unclear. Trimming shortened V by 0 bases and J by 3 bases, and 8 bases separated the two germline ends. The CDR3 is 14 residues long. Germline CDR1 reads MNHEY; CDR2 reads SVGEGT. The sequenced CDR3 bases are TGTGCCAGCAGTTACTCGGCAGGCCACACTGAA. As protein: CASSYSAGHTE. The whole CDR3 sequence is CASSYSAGHTEAFF.

This clone was found many times. The read ends 3 residues early relative to the CDR3; the germline J gene fills the gap. The chain carries TRBV18 and TRBJ1-6; 8 positions match TRBD1. The CDR3 runs 14 residues. Trimming took 2 bases from V and 9 from J; bases not matched to a gene: 3. Germline values: CDR1 KGHSH, CDR2 LQKENI. The sequenced part of the CDR3 DNA is TGTGCCAGCTCACCAATGGACAGGGCTTCACCC. It is translated as CASSPMDRASP. The whole CDR3 is CASSPMDRASPLHF.

About this clone itself: The sequence runs out 3 residues before the end of the CDR3; the remainder is reconstructed from the germline J gene. The chain links TRBV29-1 to TRBJ2-7; TRBD1 agrees at 9 bases. Germline V CDR1 and CDR2: SQVTM, ANQGSEA. This CDR3 is 13 amino acids long. V dropped 7 bases and J dropped 2; count of bases not matched to a gene: 6. Partial CDR3 DNA: TGCAGCGCCGAAGGACAGGGGACCTACGAG. This gives the protein CSAEGQGTYE. The full-length CDR3 reads as CSAEGQGTYEQYF.